Following are 10 T cell receptor beta chains from one sample sequenced in a study of Graves' ophthalmopathy and Graves' hyperthyroidism. CDR3 regions of TCR beta were amplified from RNA transcripts. HTBI-primed first-round RT-PCR preceded second-round multiplex PCR. MiXCR, run by TCRdb on the multiplex PCR reads, gives a single entry per CDR3 protein. The table shows 580,000 or so distinct CDR3 sequences, with under 45% occurring only once. The sequencing sample was made of peripheral blood or thyroid tissue (not recorded which). These receptors were obtained from an adult man with Graves' hyperthyroidism.

To note about this clonotype: A much larger clone differs from this one at a single base, so this may be a read error. This rearrangement joins TRBV6-5 to TRBJ1-1, with TRBD1 as a possible D gene (5 bases). The CDR3 is 15 residues long. V was clipped by 0 bases and J by 4 bases, with 12 bases between them. The germline V gene encodes CDR1 MNHEY and CDR2 SVGAGI. CDR3 loop: CASSYSPSGSTEAFF. CDR3 nucleotides: TGTGCCAGCAGTTACTCCCCTTCAGGGAGCACTGAAGCTTTCTTT.

This chain connects TRBV7-2 to TRBJ1-1; 11 bases align to TRBD1. The CDR3 sequence is 14 residues long. Unmatched junction bases numbered 6, after V lost 8 bases and J lost 4 bases. Germline V CDR1 and CDR2: SGHTA, FQGNSA. CDR3: CASAQDRGPTEAFF. As DNA, the CDR3 is TGTGCCAGCGCACAGGACAGGGGGCCCACTGAAGCTTTCTTT.

This clonotype was seen at least ten times. The chain has TRBV10-3 and TRBJ2-7; D remains unclear. V was trimmed by 0 bases and J by 2 bases, leaving 8 bases between them. The germline V gene has CDR1 ENHRY and CDR2 SYGVKD. CDR3 length: 14 amino acids. The CDR3 nucleotides read TGTGCCATCAGTGAGTCGAATGGGGCCTACGAGCAGTACTTC. It codes for CAISESNGAYEQYF.

This clonotype was observed once. A much larger clone is a single base away; this may be a read error. The chain is built from TRBV29-1 and TRBJ2-7; 10 bases fit TRBD2. This CDR3 is 12 amino acids long. Germline loops: CDR1 SQVTM, CDR2 ANQGSEA. V was pared by 7 bases and J by 7 bases, with 7 bases of the junction left unmatched. CDR3 in amino acids: CSAVAGGGEQYF. The CDR3 coding sequence is TGCAGCGCCGTAGCGGGAGGAGGTGAGCAGTACTTC.

The chain's CDR3 is CASSYPGPGLEAFF. The CDR3 nucleotides read TGTGCCAGCAGTTATCCGGGGCCGGGGCTGGAAGCTTTCTTT. V is TRBV12-3 or TRBV12-4 and J is TRBJ1-1, with D maybe TRBD1 (5 bases). This CDR3 comprises 14 residues. Between the trimmed V and J ends, which lost 4 bases and 8 bases, there was a span of 17 bases.

This rearrangement joins TRBV19 to TRBJ1-2; the D gene is possibly TRBD1 (5 bases). Trimming stripped 4 bases from V and 7 bases from J, with 19 bases between. This CDR3 contains 15 residues. Germline V gene data show CDR1 as LNHDA and CDR2 as SQIVND (reference sequence). The CDR3 DNA sequence: TGTGCCAGTAGTAAGTCGACAGTGAGCCCCCGTGGCTACACCTTC. This gives the protein CASSKSTVSPRGYTF.

The rearrangement joins TRBV20-1 to TRBJ1-1; D might be TRBD1 (5 bases). The CDR3 totals 14 residues. Germline loops: CDR1 DFQATT, CDR2 SNEGSKA (reference sequence). V was shortened by 0 bases and J by 6 bases, with 14 bases between the two germline ends. The CDR3 loop reads CSARDGTWGAEAFF. CDR3 sequence (DNA): TGCAGTGCTAGAGATGGGACCTGGGGGGCTGAAGCTTTCTTT.

The gene calls are TRBV29-1 and TRBJ1-4; D perhaps matches TRBD1 (5 bases). The CDR3 covers 15 residues. Germline V gene sequence: CDR1 SQVTM, CDR2 ANQGSEA. Trimming took 6 bases from V and 0 from J, leaving 14 bases between them. This CDR3 reads CSVPAGSATNEKLFF. The CDR3 DNA reads TGCAGCGTGCCGGCAGGGTCCGCAACTAATGAAAAACTGTTTTTT.

The V gene is TRBV6-5, the J gene TRBJ2-7, with D tentatively TRBD1 (5 bases). The CDR3 totals 13 residues. Trimming removed 5 bases from V and 8 bases from J, with 16 bases in between. Germline assignment: CDR1 MNHEY and CDR2 SVGAGI. This CDR3 is CASSKGSQGKQYF. The CDR3 coding sequence is TGTGCCAGCAGTAAGGGAAGCCAGGGAAAGCAGTACTTC.

The chain carries TRBV10-3 and TRBJ2-6; D possibly uses TRBD1 or TRBD2 (5 bases each). Per germline, CDR1 ENHRY and CDR2 SYGVKD. This CDR3 contains 15 residues. Trimming pared 10 bases from V and 0 bases from J, leaving 13 bases between. In nucleotides, the CDR3 is TGTGCCAGCAGCGATGGGGGCTCTGGGGCCAACGTCCTGACTTTC. Its protein product is CASSDGGSGANVLTF.